The 14 T cell receptor beta chains below were found in one sample sequenced in a study of blood T cell repertoires in COVID-19. The assay was immunoSEQ multiplex PCR, and TCRdb's table has in-frame clones only and misses some. Found here are 200,000 to 250,000 clones, approximately 82% of them singletons; the top ten hold about 10%. The sequencing input was peripheral blood. Receptors originate from a man aged 50 to 60 with active or convalescent COVID-19.

The count of this clone is one. This chain links TRBV24-1 with TRBJ1-1, with 8 bases aligning to TRBD1. This CDR3 contains 16 residues. CDR1 and CDR2 from the germline V gene are KGHDR and SFDVKD. The V and J ends lost 1 base and 4 bases, in that order; junction bases with no gene match: 7. CDR3 loop: CATSDLDRGGFTEAFF. The CDR3, as DNA: TGTGCCACCAGTGATTTAGACAGGGGTGGATTCACTGAAGCTTTCTTT.

The chain carries TRBV5-1 and TRBJ2-5, with D maybe TRBD1 (5 bases). Germline V gives CDR1 SGHRS, CDR2 YFSETQ. This CDR3 contains 15 residues. Trimming left V 4 bases short and J 5 bases short, with 18 bases between. Here the CDR3 DNA reads TGCGCCAGCAGCCAGCCTGACAGCTCCGGGGAGACCCAGTACTTC. Its protein product is CASSQPDSSGETQYF.

The V and J genes are TRBV19 and TRBJ2-2; 9 nucleotides align to TRBD2. The CDR3 is 16 residues long. CDR1 and CDR2 from the germline V gene are LNHDA and SQIVND (reference sequence). V shed 7 bases and J 5 bases; nucleotides not matched to a gene: 11. The CDR3 region is CASTITSGRNTGELFF. The CDR3 DNA follows: TGTGCCAGTACAATAACTAGCGGGCGCAATACCGGGGAGCTGTTTTTT.

This clone was picked up a small number of times. The CDR3 DNA is TGTGCCAGCAGTTTATTTGCAGGCGGGGCGTTAGGGCCCCAGCATTTT. Protein: CASSLFAGGALGPQHF. This chain connects TRBV27 to TRBJ1-5, with D perhaps TRBD1 (5 bases). The CDR3 has 16 residues. Germline V gene sequence: CDR1 MNHEY, CDR2 SMNVEV (reference sequence). Trimming left V 1 base short and J 9 bases short, with 19 bases between.

V is TRBV5-6 and J is TRBJ1-1, with D unclear. Germline V lookup: CDR1 SGHDT, CDR2 YYEEEE. CDR3 length equals 12 residues. V lost 4 bases and J 11 bases, leaving 15 bases between the germline ends. The CDR3 sequence: CASSVHRSGAFF. For the CDR3, the DNA is TGTGCCAGCAGCGTACACCGGTCGGGGGCTTTCTTT.

The CDR3 sequence: CASSEGSGRFDEQFF. The CDR3 region has the DNA TGCGCCAGCAGTGAGGGTAGCGGGAGGTTCGATGAGCAGTTCTTC. V is TRBV10-2 and J is TRBJ2-1; 10 nucleotides agree with TRBD2. The CDR3 spans 15 residues. The V and J ends lost 2 bases and 8 bases, in that order; junction bases with no gene match: 6. Germline V gene lookup returns CDR1 WSHSY and CDR2 SAAADI.

The chain uses TRBV6-2 or TRBV6-3 and TRBJ2-7; D call uncertain. The V gene lost 0 bases and the J gene lost 0 bases, with 9 bases spanning the gap. The CDR3 has 15 amino acids. Germline CDR1 MNHEY, CDR2 SVGEGT. DNA for the CDR3: TGTGCCAGCAGTTACTCGGAGCATAGCTCCTACGAGCAGTACGTC. Translated, it gives CASSYSEHSSYEQYV.

The chain couples TRBV13 to TRBJ2-3; 9 nucleotides agree with TRBD2. The germline CDR1 and CDR2 sequences are PRHDT and FYEKMQ (reference sequence). The V gene end was trimmed by 5 bases and the J gene end by 0 bases; junction bases not matched to a gene: 6. This CDR3 comprises 16 residues. The CDR3 DNA reads as TGTGCCAGCAGCCGTCCTAGCGGGGAGAGCACAGATACGCAGTATTTT. Protein sequence: CASSRPSGESTDTQYF.

This clone was recorded only once. The chain employs TRBV7-2 and TRBJ1-1; perhaps TRBD1 as D (6 bases). This CDR3 comprises 15 residues. Trimming cost V 4 bases and J 5 bases, with 17 bases left between them. Looked up from germline, CDR1 is SGHTA and CDR2 is FQGNSA. In DNA, the CDR3 is TGTGCCAGCAGCTCCTATTTAACAGGGTTTACTGAAGCTTTCTTT. It is translated as CASSSYLTGFTEAFF.

The chain combines TRBV5-4 with TRBJ2-7; D is possibly TRBD2 (6 bases). This CDR3 region has 13 residues. Germline V gives CDR1 SGHNT, CDR2 YYREEE (reference sequence). The V and J ends lost 1 base and 3 bases respectively, with 8 bases between them. Here the CDR3 DNA reads TGTGCCAGCAGCTTGTACGGGAGCTACGAGCAGTACTTC. Translating it yields CASSLYGSYEQYF.

The chain is built from TRBV5-6 and TRBJ2-3; TRBD2 matches at 7 bases. Germline CDR1 is SGHDT and CDR2 is YYEEEE. This CDR3 is 15 amino acids long. The V gene end was trimmed by 0 bases and the J gene end by 2 bases; junction bases not matched to a gene: 3. CDR3 amino acids: CASSLGLAATDTQYF. In nucleotides, the CDR3 is TGTGCCAGCAGCTTGGGACTAGCAGCCACAGATACGCAGTATTTT.

The V and J genes are TRBV4-1 and TRBJ2-7; weak D call: TRBD1 (6 bases). The CDR3 loop spans 14 amino acids. Trimming took off 4 bases at V and 3 bases at J, with 13 bases between the two ends. CDR1 is MGHRA and CDR2 is YSYEKL in the germline V gene. In DNA form, the CDR3 reads TGCGCCAGCAGCCCCCGGGACACGAGCTACGAGCAGTACGTC. This gives the protein CASSPRDTSYEQYV.

The chain joins TRBV18 to TRBJ2-3; no clear D. CDR1 and CDR2 (germline): KGHSH, LQKENI. The CDR3 contains 14 residues. Trimming cost V 0 bases and J 4 bases, with 8 bases left between them. The CDR3 is CASSPPGSADTQYF. As DNA, the CDR3 is TGTGCCAGCTCACCACCCGGAAGCGCAGATACGCAGTATTTT. The entire variable domain, with the rest obtained from reference TRBV18 and TRBJ2-3, is as follows: NAGVMQNPRHLVRRRGQEARLRCSPMKGHSHVYWYRQLPEEGLKFMVYLQKENIIDESGMPKERFSAEFPKEGPSILRIQQVVRGDSAAYFCASSPPGSADTQYFGPGTRLTVL.

The V call is TRBV4-3, the J call TRBJ1-1; possibly TRBD1 for D (5 bases). The germline V gene has CDR1 LGHNA and CDR2 YSLEER. The CDR3 contains 12 residues. Trimming left V 1 base short and J 8 bases short, with 8 bases between. CDR3 region: CASSQGGREAFF. CDR3 nucleotide sequence: TGCGCCAGCAGCCAAGGGGGCAGGGAAGCTTTCTTT.